These 32 T cell receptor beta chains were all obtained from the same sample, sequenced in a study of blood T cell repertoires in COVID-19. Repertoires were generated with immunoSEQ multiplex PCR, while TCRdb's copy carries only in-frame clones and drops some. Of 350,000 to 450,000 clones in the sample, around 87% were seen once. Material: peripheral blood. The receptor source for this set is a woman aged 55-69 years with COVID-19, enrolled during active disease.

The chain combines TRBV10-3 with TRBJ2-3, with 8 positions matching TRBD2. Germline-derived CDR1 and CDR2 are ENHRY and SYGVKD. Trimming removed 8 bases from V and 2 bases from J; junction bases left unmatched: 6. This CDR3 is built from 14 residues. CDR3: CAIRRGGDTDTQYF. DNA for the CDR3: TGTGCCATCCGACGGGGGGGAGACACAGATACGCAGTATTTT.

This clone has more than one count but fewer than ten. The chain combines TRBV5-1 with TRBJ2-1; D gene unclear. Trimming took 0 bases from V and 4 from J, leaving 8 bases between them. This CDR3 comprises 14 residues. CDR1 and CDR2 (germline): SGHRS, YFSETQ. This chain's CDR3 is CASSLGAVYNEQFF. The DNA for the CDR3 is TGCGCCAGCAGCTTGGGGGCAGTATACAATGAGCAGTTCTTC.

The chain uses TRBV30 and TRBJ1-4; TRBD1 matches 7 bases. The CDR3 is 13 residues long. V lost 5 bases and J lost 2; bases outside the gene matches: 2. Germline CDR1 GTSNPN, CDR2 SVGIG (reference sequence). The chain's CDR3 is CAWGTDTNEKLFF. CDR3 coding DNA: TGTGCCTGGGGGACAGACACTAATGAAAAACTGTTTTTT. Full variable domain (outside the CDR3, taken from reference TRBV30 and TRBJ1-4): SQTIHQWPATLVQPVGSPLSLECTVEGTSNPNLYWYRQAAGRGLQLLFYSVGIGQISSEVPQNLSASRPQDRQFILSSKKLLLSDSGFYLCAWGTDTNEKLFFGSGTQLSVL.

The DNA for the CDR3 is TGTGCCAGCAACCGGGACAGCGGCAATTCACCCCTCCACTTT. It specifies CASNRDSGNSPLHF. This sequence joins TRBV10-3 and TRBJ1-6; 7 bases map to TRBD1. The CDR3 has 14 residues. Unmatched junction bases numbered 10, after V lost 10 bases and J lost 7 bases. Germline V gene lookup returns CDR1 ENHRY and CDR2 SYGVKD.

This chain's CDR3 is CASSEWGSGAPLHF. The CDR3 coding sequence is TGTGCCAGCAGTGAATGGGGTTCGGGAGCACCCCTCCACTTT. The chain couples TRBV6-1 to TRBJ1-6; D remains unclear. Germline CDR1 MNHNS, CDR2 SASEGT. The V end was cut by 2 bases, the J end by 11 bases, with 13 bases between. This CDR3 region has 14 residues.

The V and J genes are TRBV5-1 and TRBJ2-4, with D unresolved. The V gene lost 6 bases and the J gene lost 0 bases, with 13 bases spanning the gap. This CDR3 comprises 15 residues. Germline CDR1 reads SGHRS; CDR2 reads YFSETQ. CDR3 in DNA: TGCGCCAGCACTCCAGGCCCCCGAGCCAAAAACATTCAGTACTTC. Amino acids: CASTPGPRAKNIQYF. The full variable domain, completed using reference TRBV5-1 and TRBJ2-4, is KAGVTQTPRYLIKTRGQQVTLSCSPISGHRSVSWYQQTPGQGLQFLFEYFSETQRNKGNFPGRFSGRQFSNSRSEMNVSTLELGDSALYLCASTPGPRAKNIQYFGAGTRLSVL.

The chain is built from TRBV2 and TRBJ1-5, with TRBD1 matching 7 bases. The CDR3 length is 12 residues. Per the germline V gene, CDR1 is SNHLY and CDR2 is FYNNEI. V was clipped by 6 bases and J by 7 bases; unmatched bases: 3. The CDR3 DNA is TGTGCCAGCAGCACAGGGGACCAGCCCCAGCATTTT. It encodes CASSTGDQPQHF.

The V gene is TRBV7-9, the J gene TRBJ2-3; perhaps TRBD2 as D (5 bases). The CDR3 has 15 residues. With 1 base removed from V and 0 bases from J, the gap between germline ends came to 8 bases. The germline CDR1 and CDR2 sequences are SEHNR and FQNEAQ (reference sequence). This chain's CDR3 is CASSLERTSTDTQYF. The CDR3 DNA reads as TGTGCCAGCAGCTTAGAACGGACTAGCACAGATACGCAGTATTTT.

This clone was seen only once. The V call is TRBV5-5, the J call TRBJ2-1, with 11 bases lining up with TRBD2. The germline gives CDR1 SGHKS, CDR2 YYEKEE (reference sequence). After removal of 4 bases from V and 10 bases from J, the junction contained 10 bases not matched to a gene. The CDR3 spans 15 residues. CDR3 in DNA: TGTGCCAGCAGCCGGGAGGGACTAGCGGCTGTGGAGCAGTTCTTC. This translates into CASSREGLAAVEQFF.

This chain's CDR3 is CASLLRGAGDTQYF. CDR3 DNA: TGTGCCAGCCTCCTACGTGGGGCTGGAGATACGCAGTATTTT. The chain employs TRBV27 and TRBJ2-3; D perhaps matches TRBD1 (5 bases). Trimming removed 8 bases at V and 5 bases at J, with 17 bases between. The CDR3 loop spans 14 amino acids. The V gene's germline CDR1 is MNHEY and CDR2 SMNVEV (reference sequence).

The V gene is TRBV4-1, the J gene TRBJ2-3; possible D gene TRBD2, 5 bases. The V gene's germline CDR1 is MGHRA and CDR2 YSYEKL. V shed 0 bases and J shed 8 bases, with 9 bases lying between them. The CDR3 sequence is 13 residues long. As DNA, the CDR3 is TGCGCCAGCAGCCAAGAACGGCTAGCTACGCAGTATTTT. Translated, it gives CASSQERLATQYF.

V gene TRBV5-1 combines with J gene TRBJ1-1; D is unclear. The CDR3 is 14 amino acids. Germline values: CDR1 SGHRS, CDR2 YFSETQ. Between the trimmed V and J ends, which lost 2 bases and 2 bases, there was a span of 10 bases. Here the CDR3 reads CASSFGPTNTEAFF. The CDR3 region has the DNA TGCGCCAGCAGCTTTGGCCCAACCAACACTGAAGCTTTCTTT.

The chain recombines TRBV3-1 (or the pseudogene TRBV3-2) with TRBJ1-1; TRBD1 is a possible D gene (6 bases). Germline CDR1 reads LGHDT; CDR2 reads YNNKEL (reference sequence). V dropped 4 bases and J dropped 4 bases, with 10 bases sitting between them. The CDR3 consists of 13 residues. The CDR3: CASSPTGSTEAFF. The CDR3 bases are TGTGCCAGCAGCCCAACAGGGAGCACTGAAGCTTTCTTT.

This rearrangement joins TRBV29-1 to TRBJ2-1, with 10 bases aligning to TRBD2. Per the germline V gene, CDR1 is SQVTM and CDR2 is ANQGSEA. V gave up 6 bases and J gave up 6 bases; unmatched junction bases: 8. CDR3 size: 14 residues. The CDR3 coding sequence is TGCAGCGTGGGTCTAGCGGGGGTGGTCAATGAGCAGTTCTTC. Translated: CSVGLAGVVNEQFF.

The chain carries TRBV4-1 and TRBJ2-7, with TRBD1 as a possible D gene (5 bases). V shed 2 bases and J shed 2 bases, with 16 bases lying between them. This CDR3 has 16 residues. From germline, CDR1 is MGHRA and CDR2 YSYEKL. This CDR3 reads CASSQSSGFRAYEQYF. CDR3 DNA: TGCGCCAGCAGCCAATCCTCAGGGTTTCGTGCCTACGAGCAGTACTTC.

The chain is built from TRBV23-1 and TRBJ2-3; the D is unclear. TRBV23-1 is noted as an ORF with a role that remains uncertain. The CDR3 length is 16 residues. V was cut by 4 bases and J by 0 bases, with 14 bases left in between. The chain's CDR3 is CASSPRRRKSTDTQYF. CDR3 coding DNA: TGCGCCAGCAGTCCGCGTAGGCGGAAGAGCACAGATACGCAGTATTTT.

The CDR3 sequence: CATSDWDRGNEQFF. In DNA, the CDR3 is TGTGCCACCAGTGATTGGGACAGGGGGAATGAGCAGTTCTTC. The J gene is TRBJ2-1, the V gene TRBV24-1; 11 nucleotides match TRBD1. The germline V gene has CDR1 KGHDR and CDR2 SFDVKD. There are 14 residues in the CDR3. With V trimmed by 2 bases and J by 7 bases, 0 bases remained unmatched.

This sequence joins TRBV4-1 and TRBJ2-7, with 10 bases identical to TRBD1. Looked up from germline, CDR1 is MGHRA and CDR2 is YSYEKL. This CDR3 is 17 amino acids long. After removal of 3 bases from V and 7 bases from J, the junction contained 15 bases not matched to a gene. CDR3 nucleotide sequence: TGCGCCAGCAGCCAGCCCGGGAAGGGACAGGGGACGTTGGAGCAGTACTTC. As protein: CASSQPGKGQGTLEQYF.

The count of this clone is one. The rearrangement links TRBV10-3 to TRBJ2-3; 8 nucleotides line up with TRBD2. Per germline, CDR1 ENHRY and CDR2 SYGVKD. V dropped 5 bases and J dropped 5; count of bases not matched to a gene: 6. This CDR3 contains 14 residues. The CDR3 here is CAISTGLAGDTQYF. The DNA of the CDR3 is TGTGCCATCAGTACCGGACTAGCAGGAGATACGCAGTATTTT.

The chain carries TRBV28 and TRBJ1-2, with D uncertain. This CDR3 has 15 amino acids. Trimming left V 3 bases short and J 6 bases short, with 17 bases between. Germline values: CDR1 MDHEN, CDR2 SYDVKM. This chain's CDR3 is CASSFLLGRWDGYTF. In DNA form, the CDR3 reads TGTGCCAGCAGTTTCCTCTTAGGGAGGTGGGATGGCTACACCTTC.

The genes are TRBV10-3 and TRBJ2-7; TRBD1 matches 11 bases. Losses at the gene ends were 6 bases for V and 5 bases for J; bases not matched to a gene: 9. The CDR3 consists of 15 residues. CDR1 ENHRY and CDR2 SYGVKD come from the germline V gene. Here the CDR3 reads CAIRRGDRGTHEQYF. The CDR3 nucleotides are TGTGCCATCAGGAGGGGGGACAGGGGGACCCACGAGCAGTACTTC.

This clone was observed a single time. V and J are TRBV7-3 and TRBJ1-2; TRBD1 aligns across 8 bases. Germline trimming cut 5 bases from V and 4 bases from J; bases unmatched to any gene: 3. The CDR3 covers 13 residues. Germline loops: CDR1 SGHTA, CDR2 FQGTGA. The CDR3 DNA reads as TGTGCCAGCAGCCCAGGGGGCCCCTATGGCTACACCTTC. It codes for CASSPGGPYGYTF.

The rearrangement joins TRBV7-9 to TRBJ1-1; maybe TRBD1 (5 bases). Trimming cost V 10 bases and J 4 bases, with 16 bases left between them. The CDR3 extends over 13 amino acids. Per the germline V gene, CDR1 is SEHNR and CDR2 is FQNEAQ (reference sequence). DNA for the CDR3: TGTGCCACCACCCCGGGGGGGAGCACTGAAGCTTTCTTT. This translates into CATTPGGSTEAFF. The complete variable domain, with remaining parts taken from reference TRBV7-9 and TRBJ1-1, reads DTGVSQNPRHKITKRGQNVTFRCDPISEHNRLYWYRQTLGQGPEFLTYFQNEAQLEKSRLLSDRFSAERPKGSFSTLEIQRTEQGDSAMYLCATTPGGSTEAFFGQGTRLTVV.

This clone is a singleton in its sample. The chain links TRBV10-3 to TRBJ1-5, with D hard to call. The V gene lost 3 bases and the J gene lost 3 bases, with 9 bases spanning the gap. Germline CDR1 reads ENHRY; CDR2 reads SYGVKD. This CDR3 has 14 amino acids. The CDR3 spells CAISERGYNQPQHF. CDR3 DNA: TGTGCCATCAGTGAAAGAGGTTACAATCAGCCCCAGCATTTT.

The V gene is TRBV5-1, the J gene TRBJ2-1, with D maybe TRBD1 (6 bases). The V end was cut by 0 bases, the J end by 9 bases, with 16 bases between. The CDR3 runs to 15 residues. The V gene's germline CDR1 is SGHRS and CDR2 YFSETQ. The CDR3 region has the DNA TGCGCCAGCAGCTTGGACCAGACAGGTGGGGGTGAGCAGTTCTTC. As protein: CASSLDQTGGGEQFF.

Points on this clone: Other DNA sequences from this sample encode an identical CDR3 as well. The chain employs TRBV18 and TRBJ1-5; the D gene is possibly TRBD1 (6 bases). The CDR3 length is 14 residues. Deletions cut 2 bases from V and 2 bases from J, with 7 bases between. In germline, CDR1 is KGHSH, CDR2 LQKENI. CDR3 residues: CASSPSGGNQPQHF. CDR3 bases: TGTGCCAGCTCACCATCAGGGGGCAATCAGCCCCAGCATTTT.

V gene TRBV7-2 combines with J gene TRBJ2-7, with 7 bases identical to TRBD2. Germline-derived CDR1 and CDR2 are SGHTA and FQGNSA. Unmatched junction bases numbered 4, after V lost 2 bases and J lost 3 bases. This CDR3 is built from 14 residues. The CDR3 nucleotides read TGTGCCAGCAGCTTATCCCGGGGGGTCTACGAGCAGTACTTC. This sequence encodes CASSLSRGVYEQYF.

The rearrangement joins TRBV4-2 to TRBJ2-7, with 10 bases matching TRBD2. Trimming cost V 5 bases and J 2 bases; bases outside gene matches: 6. CDR1 LGHNA and CDR2 YNFKEQ come from the germline V gene. The CDR3 consists of 15 residues. As DNA, the CDR3 is TGTGCCAGCAGCTCAACCGGACTAGCGGCCTACGAGCAGTACTTC. It yields the protein CASSSTGLAAYEQYF.

This chain connects TRBV7-2 to TRBJ1-1; TRBD1 might be the D (6 bases). Germline V gives CDR1 SGHTA, CDR2 FQGNSA. The CDR3 is 16 residues long. With 4 bases removed from V and 0 bases from J, the gap between germline ends came to 15 bases. CDR3 loop: CASSSIAGQMNTEAFF. CDR3 DNA sequence: TGTGCCAGCAGCTCTATCGCTGGACAGATGAACACTGAAGCTTTCTTT.

The rearrangement links TRBV21-1 to TRBJ1-1; the D call of TRBD1 is as the table states it, not checked on the DNA. TRBV21-1 has pseudogene status. The CDR3 length is 16 residues. The CDR3 here is CASSKVQTGMNTEAFF. In DNA form, the CDR3 reads TGTGCCAGCAGCAAAGTCCAGACAGGGATGAACACTGAAGCTTTCTTT.

This sequence joins TRBV6-1 and TRBJ1-2, with 9 bases that match TRBD1. Germline values: CDR1 MNHNS, CDR2 SASEGT. This CDR3 has 13 amino acids. V lost 9 bases to trimming and J lost 5 bases; unmatched junction nucleotides: 7. This CDR3 reads CASNRTGVYGYTF. CDR3 coding DNA: TGTGCCAGTAACAGGACAGGGGTTTATGGCTACACCTTC.

This chain connects TRBV11-3 to TRBJ1-1; D not resolved. The V end was cut by 4 bases, the J end by 5 bases, with 11 bases between. The CDR3 is 13 amino acids. The V gene's germline CDR1 is SGHNT and CDR2 YENEEA. Here the CDR3 reads CASSSGMRTEAFF. In nucleotides, the CDR3 is TGTGCCAGCAGCTCGGGGATGAGGACTGAAGCTTTCTTT.